This TCR beta chain was recorded in a study of neurological immune-mediated disorders (dated by TCRdb to the late 2010s). Broadly, across the study: The study compared peripheral blood TCR-beta repertoires of HTLV-I-associated myelopathy (HAM/TSP) patients, multiple sclerosis patients and healthy controls using UMI-based sequencing. Longitudinal samples, technical triplicates and paired sorted CD4+ and CD8+ T-cell subsets, alongside PBMC samples, were included among the roughly 96 TCR-beta libraries. Technical triplicate libraries were sequenced to precisely calculate the variability in frequency of each individual clone. The cohort was made up of 68 subjects, consisting of around 14 HAM/TSP patients, 34 multiple sclerosis patients and 20 healthy controls.

V is pared back by 4 bases and J by 2 bases, with 11 bases lying between the germline termini. The germline V gene encodes CDR1 KGHDR and CDR2 SFDVKD. Inclusive of the bounding cysteine and phenylalanine, the CDR3 is 14 residues long. The only DNA kept is the CDR3, 42 bases in frame from the first base. The sample's time point, from its label and the paper: technical triplicate 2. TCR libraries for sorted subsets were made from some 1 million sorted CD4+ or CD8+ T cells. Peripheral blood was subjected to Ficoll-Hypaque density gradient centrifugation to isolate PBMCs, which were then cryopreserved in liquid nitrogen. The study also sequenced paired sorted CD4+ and CD8+ subsets from healthy controls, HAM/TSP patients and MS patients. This clonotype was picked up many times. The clone's antigen remains unknown. The sample holds no much larger clone one base away, and base qualities are not on file. cDNA was synthesized by template-switch 5'RACE using a primer with a 10-nucleotide random unique molecular identifier that tagged each TCR transcript. Over 180 million TCR-beta sequences, covering 15-18 subjects, were produced in each sequencing run. The RNeasy kit was used for extraction of total RNA. The KAPA Real-time Library Amplification kit was used to amplify TCR-beta VDJ regions with primers targeting the TCR constant region and the 5'RACE anchor. Sample indexes and Illumina adaptors were added in a first PCR, and a second PCR then increased library yield. After Ampure bead purification, the TCR product of roughly 650 bp was size-selected on a 2% E-gel SizeSelection system. Before pooling, library quality was checked on a Bioanalyzer, concentration was measured with Qubit, and libraries were quantified with the Kapa Library Quantification kit. Libraries were sequenced paired-end 2 x 150 bp on an Illumina HiSeq 2500. To increase sequence diversity, about 23-30% phiX was spiked into each library pool. The authors' analysis ran thus. Quality-filtered reads were processed with the UMI-based MiGEC pipeline, which removed over 75% of raw TCR sequences during error correction. VDJ genes were aligned to IMGT germline references, and clonotypes were defined by unique CDR3 amino acid sequence plus V-J genes. Clonal expansion, Shannon diversity, and CDR3 relatedness (CalcPairwiseDistances, ClusterSamples) were evaluated with VDJtools, and phylogenetic trees were built with CLCbio workbench. Using coefficient-of-variation modelling across technical triplicates, the study counted a clone as expanded if it had at least 8 unique UMIs. TCRdb handled the public reads itself, with Q25 trimming in fastp and clone calling in MiXCR, and kept productive beta chains. Each CDR3 protein appears once, grouped with its most common genes and DNA. The V and J calls and clone size are TCRdb's, not the authors'. Across this sample there are about 32,000 distinct CDR3 sequences, with 13% seen only once. Of the sample, 5.2% is held by the ten largest clones.

What the research found in general, with its limitations: No identical CDR3 amino acid sequences were shared among expanded clones across subjects, suggesting private TCR-beta repertoires in all groups. The highest TCR clonal expansion was observed in HAM/TSP patients, whereas the lowest was observed in MS patients, even when compared with healthy controls.

The sample comprised CD4+ T cells from blood. This receptor was identified in a female donor with HTLV-1-associated myelopathy (HAM/TSP). The chain joins TRBV24-1 to TRBJ2-7; no D gene is confidently identified. The CDR3 corresponds to CATSEPGPPYEQYF. The nucleotides are TGTGCCACCAGTGAACCCGGACCCCCCTACGAGCAGTACTTC.